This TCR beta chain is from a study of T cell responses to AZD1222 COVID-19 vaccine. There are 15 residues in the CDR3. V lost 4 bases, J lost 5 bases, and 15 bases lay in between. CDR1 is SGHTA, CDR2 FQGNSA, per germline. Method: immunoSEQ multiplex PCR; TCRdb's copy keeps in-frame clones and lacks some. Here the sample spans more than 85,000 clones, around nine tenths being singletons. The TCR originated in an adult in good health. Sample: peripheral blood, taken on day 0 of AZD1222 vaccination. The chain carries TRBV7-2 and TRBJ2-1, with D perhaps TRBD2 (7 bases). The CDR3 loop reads CASSSDSRGHNEQFF. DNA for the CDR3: TGTGCCAGCAGCTCCGACTCGCGGGGGCACAATGAGCAGTTCTTC.